Presented here are 28 T cell receptor beta chains from one specimen sequenced in a study of human T cells and chemical hapten exposure (dated by TCRdb to the early 2020s). Libraries were prepared through RACE. Sequencing was performed on a NextSeq 500. Using fastp at Q25 and MiXCR, TCRdb reprocessed the public reads and kept productive beta chains. Every distinct CDR3 protein forms one entry, paired with its most common genes and DNA. Recorded for this sample are over 100,000 distinct CDR3 sequences; 9.2% of them occurred a single time. The top ten clones comprise about 3% of the sample. The time point label, read with the paper, signifies: patch test 2, 6 weeks after DPC sensitization. The treatment or condition label for this specimen denotes: therapeutic diphenylcyclopropenone sensitization with weekly scalp DPC. The source was whole blood, collected in connection with sensitization to the hapten diphenylcyclopropenone (DPC). The receptors were gathered from a middle-aged woman with alopecia areata. Some clones in this sample may be carry-over from other donors' samples.

V usage is TRBV6-4 and J usage is TRBJ2-2; 8 nucleotides match TRBD1. The CDR3 is 14 amino acids. The ends lost 4 bases at V and 3 bases at J; junction bases unmatched: 1. CDR1 and CDR2 (germline): MRHNA, SNTAGT. DNA for the CDR3: TGTGCCAGCAGTGGGGGACAGGACACCGGGGAGCTGTTTTTT. This gives the protein CASSGGQDTGELFF.

This clonotype was counted many times. This chain joins TRBV10-3 and TRBJ2-1, with TRBD2 matching 10 bases. CDR1 is ENHRY and CDR2 is SYGVKD in the germline V gene. V gave up 8 bases and J gave up 8 bases; unmatched junction bases: 6. The CDR3 runs 13 residues. The CDR3 nucleotides read TGTGCCATCGTCTCCGGGACTAGCGATGAGCAGTTCTTC. Its translation: CAIVSGTSDEQFF.

The chain recombines TRBV29-1 with TRBJ1-1; D unclear. This CDR3 region has 12 residues. V was shortened by 0 bases and J by 4 bases, with 6 bases between the two germline ends. Germline V lookup: CDR1 SQVTM, CDR2 ANQGSEA. The CDR3 sequence is CSVEEVGTEAFF. As DNA, the CDR3 is TGCAGCGTTGAAGAGGTCGGCACTGAAGCTTTCTTT.

This clonotype was found a few times. The chain recombines TRBV5-1 with TRBJ2-3; no definite D call. V was cut by 0 bases and J by 7 bases, with 12 bases left in between. The germline CDR1 and CDR2 sequences are SGHRS and YFSETQ. The CDR3 sequence is 14 residues long. CDR3 DNA sequence: TGCGCCAGCAGCTTGGCCCAAAACCAAAATACGCAGTATTTT. Its protein product is CASSLAQNQNTQYF.

This clonotype was observed at least ten times. The CDR3 region is CASSLRTSAGDTQYF. DNA for the CDR3: TGTGCCAGCAGTCTCAGGACTAGCGCGGGAGATACGCAGTATTTT. J is TRBJ2-3 and V is TRBV28; 9 bases are shared with TRBD2. Germline V gene sequence: CDR1 MDHEN, CDR2 SYDVKM. The CDR3 runs to 15 residues. V dropped 5 bases and J dropped 5; count of bases not matched to a gene: 8.

This clonotype was observed at least ten times. This chain joins TRBV15 and TRBJ1-2; 7 nucleotides line up with TRBD1. The CDR3 totals 13 residues. Germline loops: CDR1 LNHNV, CDR2 YYDKDF (reference sequence). V trimming: 3 bases; J trimming: 4 bases; junction bases outside the gene matches: 2. CDR3 bases: TGTGCCACCAGCAGGGGACAGATCTATGGCTACACCTTC. Its protein is CATSRGQIYGYTF.

This clonotype was observed a handful of times. CDR3 region: CASSQGSGEADTQYF. Here the CDR3 DNA reads TGTGCCAGCAGCCAAGGGAGCGGGGAGGCAGATACGCAGTATTTT. The chain joins TRBV7-9 to TRBJ2-3, with 7 bases identical to TRBD2. The CDR3 covers 15 residues. J was trimmed by 4 bases and V by 5 bases; bases with no gene match: 9. Germline V gene data show CDR1 as SEHNR and CDR2 as FQNEAQ (reference sequence).

This clonotype has a count of ten or more. The chain is built from TRBV6-5 and TRBJ2-1; tentatively, D is TRBD2 (7 bases). This CDR3 spans 12 amino acids. Looked up from germline, CDR1 is MNHEY and CDR2 is SVGAGI. Deletions cut 5 bases from V and 8 bases from J, with 10 bases between. The CDR3 nucleotides read TGTGCCAGCAGTGGGGGGGCCGATGAGCAGTTCTTC. This sequence encodes CASSGGADEQFF.

This clonotype was seen many times. The chain uses TRBV7-6 and TRBJ2-5; D is perhaps TRBD1 (5 bases). CDR1 and CDR2 from the germline V gene are SGHVS and FNYEAQ. Between the trimmed V and J ends, which lost 1 base and 4 bases, there was a span of 10 bases. This CDR3 spans 14 amino acids. The CDR3 DNA follows: TGTGCCAGCAGCTTAGGACAGACCAGAGAGACCCAGTACTTC. Translating it yields CASSLGQTRETQYF. Variable domain in full (rest from reference TRBV7-6 and TRBJ2-5): GAGVSQSPRYKVTKRGQDVALRCDPISGHVSLYWYRQALGQGPEFLTYFNYEAQQDKSGLPNDRFSAERPEGSISTLTIQRTEQRDSAMYRCASSLGQTRETQYFGPGTRLLVL.

This clonotype was recorded at least ten times. The chain links TRBV6-2 or TRBV6-3 to TRBJ2-1; D may be TRBD1 or TRBD2 (9 bases each). The V and J ends lost 6 bases and 9 bases respectively, with 21 bases between them. Looked up from germline, CDR1 is MNHEY and CDR2 is SVGEGT. CDR3 size: 15 residues. The CDR3 DNA reads as TGTGCCAGCAGGCCTAGCGGGACAGGGCAAAGTGAGCAGTTCTTC. Protein product: CASRPSGTGQSEQFF.

The chain is built from TRBV14 and TRBJ1-2; the D gene is possibly TRBD1 (5 bases). The germline V and J ends were trimmed by 1 base and 4 bases, with 10 bases remaining between them. The CDR3 is 14 amino acids. CDR1 is SGHDN, CDR2 FVKESK, per germline. The CDR3 spells CASSQAGWTYGYTF. CDR3 DNA sequence: TGTGCCAGCAGCCAAGCAGGGTGGACCTATGGCTACACCTTC. The complete variable domain, with remaining parts taken from reference TRBV14 and TRBJ1-2, reads EAGVTQFPSHSVIEKGQTVTLRCDPISGHDNLYWYRRVMGKEIKFLLHFVKESKQDESGMPNNRFLAERTGGTYSTLKVQPAELEDSGVYFCASSQAGWTYGYTFGSGTRLTVV.

This clonotype has at least ten counts. V usage is TRBV4-3 and J usage is TRBJ1-1, with 10 bases aligning to TRBD1. The ends lost 3 bases at V and 4 bases at J; junction bases unmatched: 8. The germline V gene has CDR1 LGHNA and CDR2 YSLEER. The CDR3 loop spans 16 amino acids. The CDR3 nucleotides read TGCGCCAGCAGCCATCCCGGGACAGGGGCTTTCACTGAAGCTTTCTTT. Translated: CASSHPGTGAFTEAFF.

This clonotype has ten or more counts. The chain combines TRBV7-2 with TRBJ1-2; tentative D call: TRBD1 (5 bases). This CDR3 has 14 amino acids. CDR1 is SGHTA, CDR2 FQGNSA, per germline. Trimming shortened V by 0 bases and J by 8 bases, and 13 bases separated the two germline ends. The CDR3 sequence: CASSLAPFGDGYTF. CDR3 nucleotide sequence: TGTGCCAGCAGCTTAGCCCCTTTCGGGGACGGCTACACCTTC.

This clonotype was picked up a small number of times. This chain connects TRBV7-2 to TRBJ1-2, with 7 bases matching TRBD1. The ends lost 5 bases at V and 7 bases at J; junction bases unmatched: 10. The CDR3 has 14 amino acids. Germline lookup yields CDR1 SGHTA and CDR2 FQGNSA. CDR3 region: CASSPPDRTGGYTF. The CDR3 coding sequence is TGTGCCAGCAGCCCACCGGACAGGACGGGTGGCTACACCTTC.

This clonotype was recorded at least ten times. The CDR3 nucleotides read TGTGCCAGCAGCTCCAAAAATATACAGGGAAGGCCTGCAACTAATGAAAAACTGTTTTTT. It specifies CASSSKNIQGRPATNEKLFF. This rearrangement joins TRBV7-9 to TRBJ1-4, with D tentatively TRBD1 (6 bases). The CDR3 extends over 20 amino acids. The V gene lost 4 bases and the J gene lost 0 bases, with 24 bases spanning the gap. Germline CDR1 and CDR2: SEHNR and FQNEAQ (reference sequence).

There are many counts of this clonotype. This rearrangement joins TRBV5-5 to TRBJ2-7; no firm D call. The germline V gene has CDR1 SGHKS and CDR2 YYEKEE (reference sequence). V lost 2 bases and J 4 bases, leaving 13 bases between the germline ends. The CDR3 covers 14 residues. The CDR3 here is CASSLEGGNYEQYF. CDR3 sequence (DNA): TGTGCCAGCAGCTTAGAAGGCGGTAATTACGAGCAGTACTTC.

This clonotype has at least ten counts. V gene TRBV20-1 combines with J gene TRBJ2-3; 11 positions match TRBD1. This CDR3 contains 18 residues. V shed 1 base, J shed 2 bases, and the junction held 11 bases outside the gene matches. Germline CDR1 is DFQATT and CDR2 is SNEGSKA (reference sequence). The CDR3 nucleotides are TGCAGTGCTAGAGGGACAGGGGGCCGGTGGGGGTACACAGATACGCAGTATTTT. Translation: CSARGTGGRWGYTDTQYF.

This clonotype appeared many times. The DNA for the CDR3 is TGCAGTGCAATTACTAGCGGGGGGAACAATGAGCAGTTCTTC. Amino acids: CSAITSGGNNEQFF. This chain links TRBV20-1 with TRBJ2-1; 12 bases match TRBD2. V lost 6 bases, J lost 5 bases, and 5 bases stayed unmatched. Looked up from germline, CDR1 is DFQATT and CDR2 is SNEGSKA (reference sequence). There are 14 residues in the CDR3.

This clonotype was recorded at least ten times. The chain joins TRBV5-6 to TRBJ2-2, with D maybe TRBD2 (7 bases). Germline assignment: CDR1 SGHDT and CDR2 YYEEEE. Trimming removed 3 bases at V and 6 bases at J, with 12 bases between. The CDR3 has 14 amino acids. The CDR3 sequence is CASSWGRGPGELFF. CDR3 coding DNA: TGTGCCAGCAGCTGGGGGCGGGGGCCCGGGGAGCTGTTTTTT.

This clonotype was detected a few times. This chain joins TRBV7-9 and TRBJ2-5; 8 bases map to TRBD2. Germline trimming cut 3 bases from V and 1 base from J; bases unmatched to any gene: 10. The germline CDR1 and CDR2 sequences are SEHNR and FQNEAQ (reference sequence). CDR3 length equals 17 residues. The CDR3 bases are TGTGCCAGCAGCTTGAATAGCGGGGTAGGACGCCAAGAGACCCAGTACTTC. Protein sequence: CASSLNSGVGRQETQYF.

Of note for this clonotype: One end of the junction varies from germline; a read error may be responsible. V gene TRBV5-1 combines with J gene TRBJ2-2; no clear D. The germline V gene has CDR1 SGHRS and CDR2 YFSETQ. This CDR3 contains 14 residues. CDR3 bases: TGCGCCGGCAGCTTGGCCCCCGGCCCCGGGGAGCTGTTTTTT. Residues: CAGSLAPGPGELFF.

Many counts were recorded for this clonotype. The chain joins TRBV4-2 to TRBJ1-6; D possibly corresponds to TRBD1 (6 bases). The CDR3 sequence is 16 residues long. CDR1 is LGHNA, CDR2 YNFKEQ, per germline. Trimming shortened V by 10 bases and J by 7 bases, and 23 bases separated the two germline ends. The CDR3 reads CAIRGGAHGGNSPLHF. The CDR3 DNA follows: TGTGCCATCCGGGGGGGGGCCCACGGAGGCAATTCACCCCTCCACTTT.

The chain is built from TRBV5-1 and TRBJ2-7; D gene unclear. CDR1 and CDR2 from the germline V gene are SGHRS and YFSETQ. The length of the CDR3 is 13 residues. The V end lost 1 base, the J end lost 2 bases, and 7 bases lay between the germline ends. This CDR3 is CASSLIAAYEQYF. The CDR3 DNA sequence: TGCGCCAGCAGCTTGATCGCTGCCTACGAGCAGTACTTC.

The genes are TRBV29-1 and TRBJ1-3; D call uncertain. Germline values: CDR1 SQVTM, CDR2 ANQGSEA. The V end lost 8 bases, the J end lost 6 bases, and 23 bases lay between the germline ends. This CDR3 has 15 residues. The CDR3 region has the DNA TGCAGCCCTACCCACCGGGTATCACCTGAAAACACCATATATTTT. Translated, it gives CSPTHRVSPENTIYF.

The rearrangement links TRBV28 to TRBJ1-2; D gene ambiguous. CDR1 and CDR2 from the germline V gene are MDHEN and SYDVKM. V lost 3 bases and J lost 9, with 14 bases in between. The CDR3 is 13 amino acids. The CDR3 DNA reads as TGTGCCAGCAGTTTCAATTCGCGTGGCAGCTACACCTTC. Translated, it gives CASSFNSRGSYTF.

This clonotype was detected many times. The chain uses TRBV2 and TRBJ1-1; D ambiguous. This CDR3 comprises 15 residues. V lost 1 base and J 6 bases, leaving 15 bases between the germline ends. Germline CDR1 is SNHLY and CDR2 is FYNNEI. CDR3 loop: CASSEGALATAEAFF. DNA of the CDR3: TGTGCCAGCAGTGAAGGGGCCCTGGCCACGGCTGAAGCTTTCTTT.

This clonotype has ten or more counts. The CDR3 nucleotides read TGCGCCAGCAGCCCGAGGGGCGGGCTAAGTTCACCCCTCCACTTT. Its protein is CASSPRGGLSSPLHF. This rearrangement joins TRBV4-1 to TRBJ1-6; the D gene is possibly TRBD1 (5 bases). The CDR3 has 15 amino acids. Germline CDR1 MGHRA, CDR2 YSYEKL. V lost 4 bases and J 9 bases, leaving 16 bases between the germline ends.

This clonotype was found a few times. The CDR3 spells CASSTPPIDEQFF. The CDR3 DNA reads TGTGCCAGCAGCACCCCCCCCATCGATGAGCAGTTCTTC. This chain uses TRBV7-8 with TRBJ2-1; D unclear. The CDR3 spans 13 residues. CDR1 and CDR2 from the germline V gene are SGHVS and FQNEAQ. V was cut by 5 bases and J by 8 bases, with 13 bases left in between.